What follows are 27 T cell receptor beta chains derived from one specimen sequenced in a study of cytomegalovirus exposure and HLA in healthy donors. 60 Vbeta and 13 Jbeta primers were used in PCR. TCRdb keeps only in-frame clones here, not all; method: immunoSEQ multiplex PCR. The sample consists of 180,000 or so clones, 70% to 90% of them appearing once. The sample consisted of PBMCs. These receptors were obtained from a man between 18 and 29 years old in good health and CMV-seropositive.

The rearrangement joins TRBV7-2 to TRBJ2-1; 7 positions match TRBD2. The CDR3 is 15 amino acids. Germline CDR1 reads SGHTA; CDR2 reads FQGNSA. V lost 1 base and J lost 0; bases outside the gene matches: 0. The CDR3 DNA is TGTGCCAGCAGCTTAGGGGGGGGCTCCTACAATGAGCAGTTCTTC. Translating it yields CASSLGGGSYNEQFF.

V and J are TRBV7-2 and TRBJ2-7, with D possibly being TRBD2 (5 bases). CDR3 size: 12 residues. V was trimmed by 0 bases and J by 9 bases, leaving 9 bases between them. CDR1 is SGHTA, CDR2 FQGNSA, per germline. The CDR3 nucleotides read TGTGCCAGCAGCTTAGCGGTCGGAGGGCAGTACTTC. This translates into CASSLAVGGQYF.

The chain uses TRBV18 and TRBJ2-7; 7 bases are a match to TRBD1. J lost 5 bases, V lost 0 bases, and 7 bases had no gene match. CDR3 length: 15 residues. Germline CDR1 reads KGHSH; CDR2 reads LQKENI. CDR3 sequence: CASSPPTGTVDEQYF. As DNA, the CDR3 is TGTGCCAGCTCACCACCTACCGGGACAGTGGACGAGCAGTACTTC.

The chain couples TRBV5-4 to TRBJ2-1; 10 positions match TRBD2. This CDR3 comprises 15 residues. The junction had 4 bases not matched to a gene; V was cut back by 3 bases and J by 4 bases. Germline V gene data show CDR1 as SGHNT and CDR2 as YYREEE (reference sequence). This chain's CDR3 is CASSSIAGGYNEQFF. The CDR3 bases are TGTGCCAGCAGCTCCATAGCGGGGGGTTACAATGAGCAGTTCTTC.

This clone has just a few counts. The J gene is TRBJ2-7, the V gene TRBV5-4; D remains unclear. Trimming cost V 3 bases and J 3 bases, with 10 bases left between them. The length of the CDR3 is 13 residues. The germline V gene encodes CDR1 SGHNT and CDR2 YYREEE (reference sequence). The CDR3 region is CASSSPDFYEQYF. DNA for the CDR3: TGTGCCAGCAGCTCCCCCGACTTCTACGAGCAGTACTTC.

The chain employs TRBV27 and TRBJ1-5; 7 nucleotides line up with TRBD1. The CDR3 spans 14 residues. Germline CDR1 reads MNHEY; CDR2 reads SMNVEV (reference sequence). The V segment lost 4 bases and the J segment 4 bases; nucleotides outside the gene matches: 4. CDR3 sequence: CASSSGQPNQPQHF. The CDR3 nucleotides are TGTGCCAGCAGTTCGGGACAGCCGAATCAGCCCCAGCATTTT.

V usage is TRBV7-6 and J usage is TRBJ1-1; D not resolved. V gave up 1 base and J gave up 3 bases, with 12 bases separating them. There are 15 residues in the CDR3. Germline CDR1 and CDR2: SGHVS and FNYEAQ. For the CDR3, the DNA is TGTGCCAGCAGCTTAGTGGAGGGCCCCTACACTGAAGCTTTCTTT. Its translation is CASSLVEGPYTEAFF.

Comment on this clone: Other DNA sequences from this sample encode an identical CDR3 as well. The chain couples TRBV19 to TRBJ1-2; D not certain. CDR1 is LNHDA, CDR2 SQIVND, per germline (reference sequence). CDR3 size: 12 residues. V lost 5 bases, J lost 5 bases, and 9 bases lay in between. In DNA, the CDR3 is TGTGCCAGTAGTCCGACTGGTTATGGCTACACCTTC. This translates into CASSPTGYGYTF.

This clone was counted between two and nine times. This chain's CDR3 is CASLTENTEAFF. The DNA for the CDR3 is TGTGCCAGCCTGACAGAGAACACTGAAGCTTTCTTT. The J gene is TRBJ1-1, the V gene TRBV6-1, with D possibly TRBD1 on 5 matching bases. CDR1 MNHNS and CDR2 SASEGT come from the germline V gene. The CDR3 runs 12 residues. V was shortened by 8 bases and J by 1 base, with 8 bases between the two germline ends.

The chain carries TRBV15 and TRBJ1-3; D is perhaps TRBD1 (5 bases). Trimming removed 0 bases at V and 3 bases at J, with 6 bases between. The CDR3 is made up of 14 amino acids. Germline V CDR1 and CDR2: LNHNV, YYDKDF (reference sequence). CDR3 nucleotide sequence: TGTGCCACCAGCAGAGACAGGGTTGGAAACACCATATATTTT. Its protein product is CATSRDRVGNTIYF. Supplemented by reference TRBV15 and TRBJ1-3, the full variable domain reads DAMVIQNPRYQVTQFGKPVTLSCSQTLNHNVMYWYQQKSSQAPKLLFHYYDKDFNNEADTPDNFQSRRPNTSFCFLDIRSPGLGDTAMYLCATSRDRVGNTIYFGEGSWLTVV.

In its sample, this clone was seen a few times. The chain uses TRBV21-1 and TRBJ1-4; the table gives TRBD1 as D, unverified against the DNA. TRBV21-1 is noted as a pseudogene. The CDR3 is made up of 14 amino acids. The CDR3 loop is CASSPGQVVQKLFF. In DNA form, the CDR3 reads TGTGCCAGCAGCCCCGGACAGGTTGTACAAAAACTGTTTTTT.

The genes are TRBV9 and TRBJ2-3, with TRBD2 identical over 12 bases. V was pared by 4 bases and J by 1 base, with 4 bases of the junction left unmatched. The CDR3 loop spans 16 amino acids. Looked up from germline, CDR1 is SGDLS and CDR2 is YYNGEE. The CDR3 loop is CASSPWTSGGTDTQYF. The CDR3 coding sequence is TGTGCCAGCAGCCCTTGGACTAGCGGGGGCACAGATACGCAGTATTTT.

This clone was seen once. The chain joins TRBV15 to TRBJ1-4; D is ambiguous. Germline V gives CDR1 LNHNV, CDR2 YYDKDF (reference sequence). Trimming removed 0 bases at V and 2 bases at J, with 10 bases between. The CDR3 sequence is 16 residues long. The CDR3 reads CATSRDFGRTNEKLFF. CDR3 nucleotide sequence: TGTGCCACCAGCAGAGATTTCGGCAGGACTAATGAAAAACTGTTTTTT.

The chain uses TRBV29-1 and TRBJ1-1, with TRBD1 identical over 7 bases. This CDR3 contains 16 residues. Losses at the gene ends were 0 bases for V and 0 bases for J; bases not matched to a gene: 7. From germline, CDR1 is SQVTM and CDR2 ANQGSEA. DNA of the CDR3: TGCAGCGTTGAAGAAATATACAGGGGCGTGAACACTGAAGCTTTCTTT. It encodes CSVEEIYRGVNTEAFF.

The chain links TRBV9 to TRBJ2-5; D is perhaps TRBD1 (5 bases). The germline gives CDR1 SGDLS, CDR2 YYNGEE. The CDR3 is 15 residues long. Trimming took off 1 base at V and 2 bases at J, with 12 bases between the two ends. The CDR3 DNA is TGTGCCAGCAGCGTATCGCAGGGTCCACAAGAGACCCAGTACTTC. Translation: CASSVSQGPQETQYF.

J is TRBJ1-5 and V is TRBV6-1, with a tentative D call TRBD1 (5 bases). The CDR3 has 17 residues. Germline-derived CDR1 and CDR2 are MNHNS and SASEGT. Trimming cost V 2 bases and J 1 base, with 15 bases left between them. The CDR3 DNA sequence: TGTGCCAGCAGTGAACTCCCAGGGCTGGTGAGCAATCAGCCCCAGCATTTT. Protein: CASSELPGLVSNQPQHF.

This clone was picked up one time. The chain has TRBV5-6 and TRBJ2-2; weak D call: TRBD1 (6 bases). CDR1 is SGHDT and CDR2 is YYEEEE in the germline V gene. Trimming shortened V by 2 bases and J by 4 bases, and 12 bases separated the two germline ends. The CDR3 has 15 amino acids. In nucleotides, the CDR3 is TGTGCCAGCAGCTTAGGGACACTCTTCACCGGGGAGCTGTTTTTT. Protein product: CASSLGTLFTGELFF.

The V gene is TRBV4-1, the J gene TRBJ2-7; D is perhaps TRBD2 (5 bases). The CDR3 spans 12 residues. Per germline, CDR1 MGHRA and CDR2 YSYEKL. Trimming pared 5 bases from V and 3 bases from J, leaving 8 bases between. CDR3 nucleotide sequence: TGCGCCAGCAGCTCGGGGTTCTACGAGCAGTACTTC. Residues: CASSSGFYEQYF.

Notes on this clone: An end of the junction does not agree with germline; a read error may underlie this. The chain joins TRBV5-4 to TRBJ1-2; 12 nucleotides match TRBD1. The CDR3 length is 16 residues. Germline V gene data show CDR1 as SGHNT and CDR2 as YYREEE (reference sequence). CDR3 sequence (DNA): TGTGCCAGCAGCGAGGGGACAGGGGGCGACAGGGGTCAGGTAGCCTTC. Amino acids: CASSEGTGGDRGQVAF.

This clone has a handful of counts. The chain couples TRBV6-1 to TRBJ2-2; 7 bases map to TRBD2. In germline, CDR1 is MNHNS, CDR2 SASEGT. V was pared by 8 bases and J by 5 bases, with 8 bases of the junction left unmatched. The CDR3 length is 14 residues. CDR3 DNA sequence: TGTGCCAGCTCCTCGACTAGCAGGACCGGGGAGCTGTTTTTT. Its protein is CASSSTSRTGELFF.

In DNA, the CDR3 is TGTGCCAGCAGTGCTAGCGGGGACTACAATGAGCAGTTCTTC. It specifies CASSASGDYNEQFF. This chain links TRBV2 with TRBJ2-1, with 9 bases fitting TRBD2. V lost 4 bases to trimming and J lost 3 bases; unmatched junction nucleotides: 1. Germline loops: CDR1 SNHLY, CDR2 FYNNEI. This CDR3 has 14 amino acids.

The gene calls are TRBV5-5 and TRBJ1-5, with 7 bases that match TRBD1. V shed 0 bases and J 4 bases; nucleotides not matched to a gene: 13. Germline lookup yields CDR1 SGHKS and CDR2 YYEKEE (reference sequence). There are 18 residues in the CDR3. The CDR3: CASSLVVKGTASNQPQHF. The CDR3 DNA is TGTGCCAGCAGCTTGGTCGTAAAGGGGACAGCGTCTAATCAGCCCCAGCATTTT.

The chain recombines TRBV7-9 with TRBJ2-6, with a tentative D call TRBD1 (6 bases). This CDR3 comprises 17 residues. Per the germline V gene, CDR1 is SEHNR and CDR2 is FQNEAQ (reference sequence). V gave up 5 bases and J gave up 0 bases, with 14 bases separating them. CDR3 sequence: CASSPPGHNSGANVLTF. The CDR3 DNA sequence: TGTGCCAGCAGCCCACCGGGACACAACTCTGGGGCCAACGTCCTGACTTTC.

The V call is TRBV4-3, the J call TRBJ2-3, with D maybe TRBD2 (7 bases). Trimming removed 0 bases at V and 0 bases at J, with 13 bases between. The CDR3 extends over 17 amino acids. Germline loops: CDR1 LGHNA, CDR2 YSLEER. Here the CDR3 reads CASSQDWGGLSTDTQYF. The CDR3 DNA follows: TGCGCCAGCAGCCAAGATTGGGGGGGGCTGAGCACAGATACGCAGTATTTT.

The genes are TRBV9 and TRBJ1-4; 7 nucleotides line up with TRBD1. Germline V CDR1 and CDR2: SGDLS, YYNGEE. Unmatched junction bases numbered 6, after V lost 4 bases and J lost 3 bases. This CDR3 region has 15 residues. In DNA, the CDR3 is TGTGCCAGCAGCTTATCACAGGGGTCTAATGAAAAACTGTTTTTT. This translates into CASSLSQGSNEKLFF.

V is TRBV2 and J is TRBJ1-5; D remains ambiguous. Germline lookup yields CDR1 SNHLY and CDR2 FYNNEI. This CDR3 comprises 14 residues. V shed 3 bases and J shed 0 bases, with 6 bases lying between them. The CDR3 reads CASSDVLSNQPQHF. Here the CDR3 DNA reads TGTGCCAGCAGTGATGTCCTTAGCAATCAGCCCCAGCATTTT.

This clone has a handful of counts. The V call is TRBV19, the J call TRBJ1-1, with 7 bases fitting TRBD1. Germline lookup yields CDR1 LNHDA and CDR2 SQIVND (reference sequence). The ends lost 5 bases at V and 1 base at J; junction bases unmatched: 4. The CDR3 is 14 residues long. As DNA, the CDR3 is TGTGCCAGTAGTGAGGACAGGACGAACACTGAAGCTTTCTTT. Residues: CASSEDRTNTEAFF.